The 5 T cell receptor beta chains below were found in one sample sequenced in a study of cytomegalovirus exposure and HLA in healthy donors. Use of 60 Vbeta and 13 Jbeta primers characterized the PCR. Repertoires were generated with immunoSEQ multiplex PCR, while TCRdb's copy carries only in-frame clones and drops some. Seen here are 77,000 or so clones, roughly 75% observed once, and the top ten hold roughly 7.2%. What was sequenced was PBMCs. The receptors were gathered from a middle-aged woman in good health and CMV-seronegative.

A word on this clone: One end of the junction fails to match germline, which may point to a read error. This chain connects TRBV7-9 to TRBJ2-3; possible D gene TRBD2, 5 bases. The CDR3 runs 12 residues. From germline, CDR1 is SEHNR and CDR2 FQNEAQ (reference sequence). CDR3 nucleotide sequence: TGTGCCAGCAGCCTAGCCGCAGATACGCAGTATTTT. It translates to CASSLAADTQYF.

The CDR3 DNA reads as TGTGCCAGCAGCAACCCGCGGACTAGCGGAACCTACGAGCAGTACTTC. This gives the protein CASSNPRTSGTYEQYF. The chain carries TRBV11-1 and TRBJ2-7, with 10 nucleotides matching TRBD2. In germline, CDR1 is SGHAT, CDR2 FQDESV (reference sequence). CDR3 length: 16 residues. The trim removed 5 bases at V and 2 bases at J, leaving 9 bases unmatched. Full variable domain (rest looked up from reference TRBV11-1 and TRBJ2-7): EAEVAQSPRYKITEKSQAVAFWCDPISGHATLYWYRQILGQGPELLVQFQDESVVDDSQLPKDRFSAERLKGVDSTLKIQPAELGDSAMYLCASSNPRTSGTYEQYFGPGTRLTVT.

The chain is built from TRBV6-5 and TRBJ1-2, with 7 bases aligning to TRBD1. The germline V gene has CDR1 MNHEY and CDR2 SVGAGI. Losses at the gene ends were 5 bases for V and 8 bases for J; bases not matched to a gene: 5. The CDR3 is 12 residues long. CDR3 amino acids: CASSLDRLGYTF. For the CDR3, the DNA is TGTGCCAGCAGTCTGGACAGGCTCGGCTACACCTTC.

V gene TRBV7-2 combines with J gene TRBJ2-1, with D unclear. The CDR3 has 14 residues. Trimming took 3 bases from V and 1 from J, leaving 7 bases between them. CDR1 SGHTA and CDR2 FQGNSA come from the germline V gene. The CDR3 sequence is CASSFPGSYNEQFF. The DNA of the CDR3 is TGTGCCAGCAGCTTCCCGGGTTCCTACAATGAGCAGTTCTTC.

As to this clone: Relative to the germline gene, one junction end is altered; a read error may explain this. This chain's CDR3 is CASSLGLSGSSDF. The CDR3 nucleotides are TGTGCCAGCAGCTTAGGGCTTAGCGGGAGTTCAGACTTC. This chain connects TRBV7-2 to TRBJ2-7, with TRBD2 matching over 9 bases. The CDR3 covers 13 residues. The germline CDR1 and CDR2 sequences are SGHTA and FQGNSA.